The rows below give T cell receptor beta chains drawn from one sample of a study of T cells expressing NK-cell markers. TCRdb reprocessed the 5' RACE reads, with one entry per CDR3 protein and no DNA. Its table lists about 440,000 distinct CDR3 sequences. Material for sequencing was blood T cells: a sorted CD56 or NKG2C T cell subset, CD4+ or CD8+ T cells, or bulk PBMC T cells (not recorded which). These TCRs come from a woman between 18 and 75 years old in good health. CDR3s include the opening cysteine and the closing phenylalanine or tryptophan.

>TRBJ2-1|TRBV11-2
CASGKYRGRSYNEQFF
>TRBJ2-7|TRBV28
CASIPRRGGEFSYEQYF
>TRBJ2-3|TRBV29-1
CSVPGREGTFTTDTQYF
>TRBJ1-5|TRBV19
CASPDRVNQPQHF
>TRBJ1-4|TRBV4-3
CASSQGTSNEKLFF
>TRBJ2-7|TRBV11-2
CASSLTSGPYEQYF
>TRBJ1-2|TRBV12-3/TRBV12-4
CASSSQGSSGYTF
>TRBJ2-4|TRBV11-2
CASSSYQQTGILAKNIQYF
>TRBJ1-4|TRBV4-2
CASSLRPGQGNEKLFF
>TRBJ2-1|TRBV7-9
CASRDSASGGINEQFF
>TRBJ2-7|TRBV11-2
CASSLATGVRYEQYF
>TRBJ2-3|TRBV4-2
CASSQVSSGSTDTQYF
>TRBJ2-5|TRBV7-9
CASSFRLAAPQETQYF
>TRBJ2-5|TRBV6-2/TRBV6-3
CASSPLSTSTLSETQYF
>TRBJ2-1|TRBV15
CATSRTQGATYNEQFF
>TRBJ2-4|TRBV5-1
CASSPWRAGDIQYF
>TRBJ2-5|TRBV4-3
CASSQEVRGQETQYF
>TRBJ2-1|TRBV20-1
CSAREPGSGNEQFF
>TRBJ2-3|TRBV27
CASSPEVAATDTQYF
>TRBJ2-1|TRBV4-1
CASSQGLVTFGEQFF
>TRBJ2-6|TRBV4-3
CASSQDLAGTGANVLTF
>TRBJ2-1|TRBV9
CASSSRLAALREQFF
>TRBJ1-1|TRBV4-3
CASSRGSSVRTEAFF
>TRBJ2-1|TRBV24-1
CATSDFSSAHNEQFF
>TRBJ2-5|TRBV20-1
CSAPAWGQETQYF
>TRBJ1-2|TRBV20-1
CSAARTGGRDYGYTF
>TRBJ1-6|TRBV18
CASSPLDSLPNSPLHF